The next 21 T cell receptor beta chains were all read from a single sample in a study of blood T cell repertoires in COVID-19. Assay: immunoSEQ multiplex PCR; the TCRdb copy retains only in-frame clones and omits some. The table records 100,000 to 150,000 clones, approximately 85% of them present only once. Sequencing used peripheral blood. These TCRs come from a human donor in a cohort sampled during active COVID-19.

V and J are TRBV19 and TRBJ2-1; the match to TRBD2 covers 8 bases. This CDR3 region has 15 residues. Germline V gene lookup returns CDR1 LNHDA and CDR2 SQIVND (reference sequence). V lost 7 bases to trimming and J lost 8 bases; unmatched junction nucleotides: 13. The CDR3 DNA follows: TGTGCCAGTACGGTTAGCGGGGATAGAGGGGATGAGCAGTTCTTC. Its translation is CASTVSGDRGDEQFF. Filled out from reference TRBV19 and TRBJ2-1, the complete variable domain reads DGGITQSPKYLFRKEGQNVTLSCEQNLNHDAMYWYRQDPGQGLRLIYYSQIVNDFQKGDIAEGYSVSREKKESFPLTVTSAQKNPTAFYLCASTVSGDRGDEQFFGPGTRLTVL.

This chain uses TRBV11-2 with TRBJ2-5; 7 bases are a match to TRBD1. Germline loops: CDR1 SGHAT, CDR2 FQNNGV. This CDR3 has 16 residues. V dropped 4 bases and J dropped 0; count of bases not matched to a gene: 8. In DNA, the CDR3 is TGTGCCAGCAGCTGGCGACTCAGGGGGAACCAAGAGACCCAGTACTTC. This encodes CASSWRLRGNQETQYF. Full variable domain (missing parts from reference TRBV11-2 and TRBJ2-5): EAGVAQSPRYKIIEKRQSVAFWCNPISGHATLYWYQQILGQGPKLLIQFQNNGVVDDSQLPKDRFSAERLKGVDSTLKIQPAKLEDSAVYLCASSWRLRGNQETQYFGPGTRLLVL.

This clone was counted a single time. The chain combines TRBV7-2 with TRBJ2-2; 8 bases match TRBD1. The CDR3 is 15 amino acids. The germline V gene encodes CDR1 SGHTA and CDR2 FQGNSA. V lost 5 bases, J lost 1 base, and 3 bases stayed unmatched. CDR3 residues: CASSRGTGNTGELFF. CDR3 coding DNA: TGTGCCAGCAGCCGCGGGACAGGGAACACCGGGGAGCTGTTTTTT.

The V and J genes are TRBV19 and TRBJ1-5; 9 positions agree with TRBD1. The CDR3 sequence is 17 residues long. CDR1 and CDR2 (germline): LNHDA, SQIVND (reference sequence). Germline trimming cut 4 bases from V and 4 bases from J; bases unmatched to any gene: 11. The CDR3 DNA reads TGTGCCAGTAGTAAACTCAGGATGACAGGGGGTAATCAGCCCCAGCATTTT. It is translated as CASSKLRMTGGNQPQHF.

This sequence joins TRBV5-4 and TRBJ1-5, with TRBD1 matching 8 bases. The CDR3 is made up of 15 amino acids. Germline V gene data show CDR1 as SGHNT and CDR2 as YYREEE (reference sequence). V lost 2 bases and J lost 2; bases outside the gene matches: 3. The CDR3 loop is CASSFKDRGNQPQHF. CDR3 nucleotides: TGTGCCAGCAGCTTCAAGGACAGGGGCAATCAGCCCCAGCATTTT. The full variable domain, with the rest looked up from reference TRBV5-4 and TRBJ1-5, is ETGVTQSPTHLIKTRGQQVTLRCSSQSGHNTVSWYQQALGQGPQFIFQYYREEENGRGNFPPRFSGLQFPNYSSELNVNALELDDSALYLCASSFKDRGNQPQHFGDGTRLSIL.

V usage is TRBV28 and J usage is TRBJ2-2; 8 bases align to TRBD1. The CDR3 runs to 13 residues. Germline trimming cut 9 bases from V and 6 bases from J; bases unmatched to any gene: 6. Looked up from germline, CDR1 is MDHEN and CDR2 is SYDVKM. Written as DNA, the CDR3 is TGTGCCAGTATACCAGGGGGCGCCGGGGAGCTGTTTTTT. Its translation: CASIPGGAGELFF.

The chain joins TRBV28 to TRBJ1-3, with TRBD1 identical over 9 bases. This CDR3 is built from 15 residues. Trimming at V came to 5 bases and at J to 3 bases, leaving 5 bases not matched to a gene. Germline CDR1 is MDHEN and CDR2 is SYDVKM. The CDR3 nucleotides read TGTGCCAGCAGTCCGACAGGGGGGAGTGGAAACACCATATATTTT. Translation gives CASSPTGGSGNTIYF.

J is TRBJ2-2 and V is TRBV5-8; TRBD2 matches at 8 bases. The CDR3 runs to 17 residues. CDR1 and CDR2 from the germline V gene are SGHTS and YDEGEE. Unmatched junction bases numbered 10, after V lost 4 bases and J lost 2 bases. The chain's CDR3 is CASSTLELAVNTGELFF. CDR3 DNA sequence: TGTGCCAGCAGCACCCTGGAACTAGCGGTTAACACCGGGGAGCTGTTTTTT.

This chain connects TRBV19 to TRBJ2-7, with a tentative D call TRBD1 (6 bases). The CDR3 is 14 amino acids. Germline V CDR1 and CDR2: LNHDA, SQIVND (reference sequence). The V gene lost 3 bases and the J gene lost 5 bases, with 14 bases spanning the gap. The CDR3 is CASSILGARNEQYF. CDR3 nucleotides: TGTGCCAGTAGTATTTTGGGGGCGAGAAACGAGCAGTACTTC. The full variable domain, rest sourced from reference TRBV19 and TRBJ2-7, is DGGITQSPKYLFRKEGQNVTLSCEQNLNHDAMYWYRQDPGQGLRLIYYSQIVNDFQKGDIAEGYSVSREKKESFPLTVTSAQKNPTAFYLCASSILGARNEQYFGPGTRLTVT.

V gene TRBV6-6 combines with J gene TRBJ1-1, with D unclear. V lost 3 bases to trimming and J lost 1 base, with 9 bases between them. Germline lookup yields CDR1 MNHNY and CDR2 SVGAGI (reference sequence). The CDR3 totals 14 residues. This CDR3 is CASSYESENTEAFF. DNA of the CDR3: TGTGCCAGCAGTTATGAATCAGAGAACACTGAAGCTTTCTTT.

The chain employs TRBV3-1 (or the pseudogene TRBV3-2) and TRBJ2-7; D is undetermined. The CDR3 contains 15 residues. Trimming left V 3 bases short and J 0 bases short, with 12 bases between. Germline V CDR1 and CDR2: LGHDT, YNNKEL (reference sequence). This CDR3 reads CASSQSYGSSYEQYF. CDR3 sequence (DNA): TGTGCCAGCAGCCAGTCTTACGGGTCCTCCTACGAGCAGTACTTC.

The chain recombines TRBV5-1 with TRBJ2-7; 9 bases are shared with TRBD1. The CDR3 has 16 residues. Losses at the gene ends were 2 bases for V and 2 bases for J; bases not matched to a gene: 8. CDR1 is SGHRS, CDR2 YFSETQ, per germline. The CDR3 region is CASSFWAGTGPYEQYF. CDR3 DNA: TGCGCCAGCAGCTTTTGGGCCGGGACAGGGCCCTACGAGCAGTACTTC.

CDR3 amino acids: CASSPRGGQVNTEAFF. The CDR3 bases are TGTGCCAGCAGTCCTAGGGGGGGGCAGGTGAACACTGAAGCTTTCTTT. The genes are TRBV6-4 and TRBJ1-1, with D tentatively TRBD1 (6 bases). The CDR3 covers 16 residues. Trimming pared 5 bases from V and 0 bases from J, leaving 16 bases between. The V gene's germline CDR1 is MRHNA and CDR2 SNTAGT.

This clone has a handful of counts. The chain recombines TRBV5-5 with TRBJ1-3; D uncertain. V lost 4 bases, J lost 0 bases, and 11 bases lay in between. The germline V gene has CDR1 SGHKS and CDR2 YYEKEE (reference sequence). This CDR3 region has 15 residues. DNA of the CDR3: TGTGCCAGCAGCCTGGACGGGAGCTCTGGAAACACCATATATTTT. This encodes CASSLDGSSGNTIYF.

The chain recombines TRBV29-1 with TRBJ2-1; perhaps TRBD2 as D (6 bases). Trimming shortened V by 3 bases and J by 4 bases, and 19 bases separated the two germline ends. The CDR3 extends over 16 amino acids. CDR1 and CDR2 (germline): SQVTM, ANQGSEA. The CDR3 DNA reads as TGCAGCGTTGAGAAGCGGGCCACTTCCAATTACAATGAGCAGTTCTTC. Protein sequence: CSVEKRATSNYNEQFF.

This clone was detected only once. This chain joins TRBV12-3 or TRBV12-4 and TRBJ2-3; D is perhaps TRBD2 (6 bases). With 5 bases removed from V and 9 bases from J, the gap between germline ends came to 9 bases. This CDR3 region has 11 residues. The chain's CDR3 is CASSQRGTQYF. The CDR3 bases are TGTGCCAGCAGTCAACGGGGGACGCAGTATTTT.

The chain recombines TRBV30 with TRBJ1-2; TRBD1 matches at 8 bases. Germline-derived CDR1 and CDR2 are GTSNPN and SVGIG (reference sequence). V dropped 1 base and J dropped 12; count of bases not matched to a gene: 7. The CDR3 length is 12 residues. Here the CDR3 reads CAWSGVSGGHTF. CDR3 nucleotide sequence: TGTGCCTGGAGTGGCGTGTCAGGGGGCCACACCTTC.

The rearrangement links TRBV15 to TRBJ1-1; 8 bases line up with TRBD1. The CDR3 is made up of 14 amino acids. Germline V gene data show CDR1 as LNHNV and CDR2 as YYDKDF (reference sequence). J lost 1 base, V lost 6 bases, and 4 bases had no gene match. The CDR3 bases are TGTGCCACCAGATACACAGGGGGGAACACTGAAGCTTTCTTT. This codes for CATRYTGGNTEAFF. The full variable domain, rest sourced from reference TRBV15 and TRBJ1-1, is DAMVIQNPRYQVTQFGKPVTLSCSQTLNHNVMYWYQQKSSQAPKLLFHYYDKDFNNEADTPDNFQSRRPNTSFCFLDIRSPGLGDTAMYLCATRYTGGNTEAFFGQGTRLTVV.

CDR3 protein: CASSPVVTYEQYF. CDR3 DNA sequence: TGTGCCAGCAGTCCTGTAGTAACCTACGAGCAGTACTTC. This rearrangement joins TRBV12-3 or TRBV12-4 to TRBJ2-7, with D uncertain. V was shortened by 5 bases and J by 2 bases, with 10 bases between the two germline ends. This CDR3 is 13 amino acids long.

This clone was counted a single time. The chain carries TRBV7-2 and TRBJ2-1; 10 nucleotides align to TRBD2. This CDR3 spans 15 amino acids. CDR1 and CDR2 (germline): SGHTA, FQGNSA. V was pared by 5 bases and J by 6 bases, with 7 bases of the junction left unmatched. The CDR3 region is CASSTRLAGFNEQFF. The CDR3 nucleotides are TGTGCCAGCAGCACGAGACTAGCGGGTTTCAATGAGCAGTTCTTC.

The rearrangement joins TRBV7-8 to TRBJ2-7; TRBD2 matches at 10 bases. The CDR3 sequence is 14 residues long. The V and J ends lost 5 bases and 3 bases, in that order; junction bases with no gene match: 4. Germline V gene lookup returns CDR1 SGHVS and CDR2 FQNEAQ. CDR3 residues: CASSQGLAIYEQYF. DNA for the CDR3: TGTGCCAGCAGCCAGGGACTAGCGATCTACGAGCAGTACTTC.